The 21 T cell receptor beta chains in this list originate from one sample, sequenced in a study of blood T cell repertoires in COVID-19. Using immunoSEQ multiplex PCR, the repertoire was profiled, and TCRdb retains in-frame clones only, with some absent. The sample has roughly 230,000 clones, under 90% seen once. The sequenced sample consisted of peripheral blood. These receptors came from a woman at least 80 years old with COVID-19, enrolled during active disease.

The rearrangement joins TRBV28 to TRBJ2-3; 15 nucleotides agree with TRBD2. The V gene end was trimmed by 7 bases and the J gene end by 5 bases; junction bases not matched to a gene: 10. CDR1 MDHEN and CDR2 SYDVKM come from the germline V gene. The CDR3 covers 17 residues. The CDR3 region is CASIQAGTSGGRDTQYF. The DNA for the CDR3 is TGTGCCAGCATTCAAGCCGGGACTAGCGGGGGGCGAGATACGCAGTATTTT. Supplemented by reference TRBV28 and TRBJ2-3, the full variable domain reads DVKVTQSSRYLVKRTGEKVFLECVQDMDHENMFWYRQDPGLGLRLIYFSYDVKMKEKGDIPEGYSVSREKKERFSLILESASTNQTSMYLCASIQAGTSGGRDTQYFGPGTRLTVL.

This clone was seen more than once but under ten times. The V gene is TRBV4-1, the J gene TRBJ1-4, with 8 bases that match TRBD1. V gave up 4 bases and J gave up 5 bases; unmatched junction bases: 6. The CDR3 runs to 15 residues. Germline assignment: CDR1 MGHRA and CDR2 YSYEKL. Here the CDR3 DNA reads TGCGCCAGCAGCCCGGACAGGGACAAGAATGAAAAACTGTTTTTT. Protein: CASSPDRDKNEKLFF.

This clone showed up just a few times. This sequence joins TRBV18 and TRBJ1-5; unclear D gene. Germline V gives CDR1 KGHSH, CDR2 LQKENI. The CDR3 loop spans 13 amino acids. Deletions cut 3 bases from V and 0 bases from J, with 3 bases between. The CDR3 sequence: CASSPNSNQPQHF. DNA for the CDR3: TGTGCCAGCTCACCTAATAGCAATCAGCCCCAGCATTTT.

V is TRBV7-6 and J is TRBJ1-1; 11 bases align to TRBD1. The junction had 5 bases not matched to a gene; V was cut back by 4 bases and J by 4 bases. CDR1 SGHVS and CDR2 FNYEAQ come from the germline V gene. CDR3 length: 15 residues. The DNA of the CDR3 is TGTGCCAGCAGCTATCGGACAGGGGGCTCCACTGAAGCTTTCTTT. Translated, it gives CASSYRTGGSTEAFF.

The chain is built from TRBV24-1 and TRBJ2-5, with D maybe TRBD2 (6 bases). Germline CDR1 is KGHDR and CDR2 is SFDVKD. Between the trimmed V and J ends, which lost 9 bases and 5 bases, there was a span of 9 bases. The CDR3 has 11 residues. The CDR3 DNA reads TGTGCCACCGCTAGCGTTGAGACCCAGTACTTC. Protein: CATASVETQYF.

The chain has TRBV5-6 and TRBJ1-1; TRBD1 matches 8 bases. Germline V gene lookup returns CDR1 SGHDT and CDR2 YYEEEE. The junction had 10 bases not matched to a gene; V was cut back by 7 bases and J by 8 bases. This CDR3 region has 13 residues. The CDR3 region is CASARDRFEEAFF. As DNA, the CDR3 is TGTGCCAGCGCCCGGGACAGGTTTGAAGAAGCTTTCTTT. Full variable domain (remainder filled in from reference TRBV5-6 and TRBJ1-1): DAGVTQSPTHLIKTRGQQVTLRCSPKSGHDTVSWYQQALGQGPQFIFQYYEEEERQRGNFPDRFSGHQFPNYSSELNVNALLLGDSALYLCASARDRFEEAFFGQGTRLTVV.

The chain is built from TRBV3-1 (or the pseudogene TRBV3-2) and TRBJ1-3, with 8 bases identical to TRBD1. Germline CDR1 LGHDT, CDR2 YNNKEL (reference sequence). V dropped 4 bases and J dropped 0; count of bases not matched to a gene: 8. This CDR3 spans 17 amino acids. Written as DNA, the CDR3 is TGTGCCAGCAGCCGAGGGACAGGCATACTCTCTGGAAACACCATATATTTT. Amino acids: CASSRGTGILSGNTIYF.

V gene TRBV5-4 combines with J gene TRBJ2-5; TRBD1 matches 8 bases. From germline, CDR1 is SGHNT and CDR2 YYREEE (reference sequence). CDR3 length: 15 residues. The trim removed 4 bases at V and 2 bases at J, leaving 7 bases unmatched. CDR3 DNA sequence: TGTGCCAGCAGCACAGACAGGGGTTCTCAAGAGACCCAGTACTTC. It specifies CASSTDRGSQETQYF.

The chain recombines TRBV18 with TRBJ1-2; D not certain. The CDR3 extends over 15 amino acids. The V end was cut by 3 bases, the J end by 0 bases, with 11 bases between. Per the germline V gene, CDR1 is KGHSH and CDR2 is LQKENI. The CDR3 here is CASSPGGRTNYGYTF. Here the CDR3 DNA reads TGTGCCAGCTCACCTGGAGGCAGAACTAACTATGGCTACACCTTC.

The V and J genes are TRBV6-6 and TRBJ1-2, with 9 bases lining up with TRBD1. This CDR3 contains 15 residues. The J segment lost 3 bases and the V segment lost 4 bases, leaving 6 bases of the junction unmatched. From germline, CDR1 is MNHNY and CDR2 SVGAGI (reference sequence). The CDR3 DNA reads TGTGCCAGCAGTTTGGGACAGGGAGGAGACTATGGCTACACCTTC. The encoded protein is CASSLGQGGDYGYTF.

J is TRBJ1-3 and V is TRBV6-5; 7 bases are shared with TRBD1. V shed 4 bases and J 4 bases; nucleotides not matched to a gene: 7. Germline loops: CDR1 MNHEY, CDR2 SVGAGI. The CDR3 sequence is 15 residues long. This CDR3 is CASSLTTGIGNTIYF. The CDR3 region has the DNA TGTGCCAGCAGTTTGACGACAGGGATAGGAAACACCATATATTTT.

The chain joins TRBV27 to TRBJ2-1, with 9 bases aligning to TRBD2. This CDR3 comprises 16 residues. J gave up 1 base and V 2 bases, and 3 bases lay outside the gene matches. Germline CDR1 MNHEY, CDR2 SMNVEV (reference sequence). CDR3 sequence reads: CASSLGSGGSYNEQFF. In nucleotides, the CDR3 is TGTGCCAGCAGTTTAGGTAGCGGGGGTTCCTACAATGAGCAGTTCTTC.

The chain carries TRBV7-2 and TRBJ1-4; no reliable D call. V was cut by 6 bases and J by 8 bases, with 19 bases left in between. CDR3 size: 15 residues. The germline V gene encodes CDR1 SGHTA and CDR2 FQGNSA. CDR3 residues: CASSVRSLGGEKLFF. In DNA, the CDR3 is TGTGCCAGCAGTGTTAGGAGCCTGGGCGGGGAAAAACTGTTTTTT.

The gene calls are TRBV11-2 and TRBJ2-1; 12 nucleotides align to TRBD2. Germline V lookup: CDR1 SGHAT, CDR2 FQNNGV. The length of the CDR3 is 14 residues. The V gene end was trimmed by 8 bases and the J gene end by 9 bases; junction bases not matched to a gene: 8. In DNA, the CDR3 is TGTGCCAGCGGGGCTAGCGGGGGGGCAAGTGAGCAGTTCTTC. Its translation is CASGASGGASEQFF.

V usage is TRBV28 and J usage is TRBJ2-1, with D possibly matching TRBD1 (5 bases). The CDR3 spans 13 residues. Trimming removed 8 bases from V and 0 bases from J, with 8 bases in between. Per the germline V gene, CDR1 is MDHEN and CDR2 is SYDVKM. For the CDR3, the DNA is TGTGCCAGCTCGGACAACTCCTACAATGAGCAGTTCTTC. Residues: CASSDNSYNEQFF.

The gene calls are TRBV5-5 and TRBJ1-6; D is unclear. V gave up 0 bases and J gave up 9 bases, with 13 bases separating them. The V gene's germline CDR1 is SGHKS and CDR2 YYEKEE (reference sequence). This CDR3 has 15 residues. The CDR3 DNA follows: TGTGCCAGCAGCTTGGGTAGTCCATCGGGTTCACCCCTCCACTTT. Its translation is CASSLGSPSGSPLHF.

This clone was detected once. The rearrangement joins TRBV21-1 to TRBJ1-4. TRBV21-1 is flagged as a pseudogene. This CDR3 spans 13 amino acids. The CDR3 DNA follows: TGTGCCAGCACCGAGCGGGGTAATGAAAAACTGTTTTTT. Amino acids: CASTERGNEKLFF.

Comment on this clone: The sample contains more than one DNA sequence encoding this CDR3. This chain connects TRBV6-4 to TRBJ1-2; weak D call: TRBD1 (5 bases). The germline gives CDR1 MRHNA, CDR2 SNTAGT. V lost 3 bases to trimming and J lost 3 bases, with 5 bases between them. The CDR3 is 12 residues long. CDR3: CASSEGDYGYTF. In DNA, the CDR3 is TGTGCCAGCAGTGAAGGGGACTATGGCTACACCTTC.

The gene calls are TRBV3-1 (or the pseudogene TRBV3-2) and TRBJ2-2; D gene ambiguous. The germline V gene encodes CDR1 LGHDT and CDR2 YNNKEL (reference sequence). The CDR3 is 15 residues long. Trimming stripped 4 bases from V and 1 base from J, with 10 bases between. The CDR3 DNA sequence: TGTGCCAGCAGCCCATATACACGGAACACCGGGGAGCTGTTTTTT. Translation gives CASSPYTRNTGELFF.

The V call is TRBV7-9, the J call TRBJ2-1; maybe TRBD1 (5 bases). This CDR3 is built from 14 residues. Germline V lookup: CDR1 SEHNR, CDR2 FQNEAQ (reference sequence). V gave up 2 bases and J gave up 2 bases, with 7 bases separating them. The CDR3 DNA is TGTGCCAGCAGCTTATCAGGGACCTACAATGAGCAGTTCTTC. Its translation is CASSLSGTYNEQFF.

The chain links TRBV29-1 to TRBJ1-1, with 7 bases that match TRBD1. Germline lookup yields CDR1 SQVTM and CDR2 ANQGSEA. V lost 4 bases to trimming and J lost 0 bases; unmatched junction nucleotides: 20. The CDR3 is 19 amino acids. CDR3 sequence reads: CSVATGTVGVGPLNTEAFF. CDR3 nucleotides: TGCAGCGTTGCCACCGGGACAGTCGGAGTAGGCCCTTTGAACACTGAAGCTTTCTTT.